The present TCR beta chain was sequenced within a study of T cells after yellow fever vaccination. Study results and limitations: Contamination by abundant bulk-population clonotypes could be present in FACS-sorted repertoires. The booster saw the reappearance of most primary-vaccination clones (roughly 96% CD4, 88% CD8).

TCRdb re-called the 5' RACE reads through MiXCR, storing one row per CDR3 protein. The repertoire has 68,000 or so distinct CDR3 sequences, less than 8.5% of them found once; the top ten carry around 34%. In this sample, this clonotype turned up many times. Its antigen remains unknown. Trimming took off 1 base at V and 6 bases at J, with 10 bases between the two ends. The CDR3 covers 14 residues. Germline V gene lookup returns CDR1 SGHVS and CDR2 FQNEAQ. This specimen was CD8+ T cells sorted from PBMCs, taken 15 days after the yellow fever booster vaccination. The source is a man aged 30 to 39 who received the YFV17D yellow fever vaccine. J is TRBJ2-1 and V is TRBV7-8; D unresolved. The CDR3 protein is CASSLVRGLNEQFF. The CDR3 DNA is TGTGCCAGCAGCTTAGTCAGAGGCCTCAATGAGCAGTTCTTC.